This is a list of T cell receptor beta chains from one sample in a study of human T cells and chemical hapten exposure. TCRdb recomputed calls from the RACE reads with MiXCR, one row per CDR3 protein. The sample has 330,000 or so distinct CDR3 sequences, about 6.3% seen once. The source material was whole blood, sampled in connection with sensitization to the hapten diphenylcyclopropenone (DPC). These receptor sequences come from a woman between 18 and 29 years old with alopecia areata. Some clones in this sample may be carry-over from other donors' samples. The CDR3 runs from the conserved cysteine through the conserved F or W. Each record gives: V gene, clone size, D gene, J gene, CDR3 length, CDR3 DNA, CDR3 protein. The D gene is left open where the match is weak. Some rows mark clone size as missing; the rest say once, few, many or name a class of expanded clone.

TRBV27,few,NA,TRBJ1-3,14,TGTGCCAGCAGTTTGGGTTATCCTGGAAACACCATATATTTT,CASSLGYPGNTIYF
TRBV7-9,many,NA,TRBJ1-1,14,TGTGCCAGCAGCACTCCGAGTGGGGGGATCAAAGCTTTCTTT,CASSTPSGGIKAFF
TRBV7-3,many,NA,TRBJ1-5,13,TGTGCCAGCAGCCCGGACGTCAATCAGCCCCAGCATTTT,CASSPDVNQPQHF
TRBV20-1,few,NA,TRBJ2-7,12,TGCAGTGCTAGAGAAAGCAAGACAGAGCAGTACTTC,CSARESKTEQYF
TRBV6-6,few,NA,TRBJ1-5,13,TGTGCCAGCAGGAGACGCAGCAATCAGCCCCAGCATTTT,CASRRRSNQPQHF
TRBV9,few,NA,TRBJ2-2,16,TGTGCCAGCAGCGCGCGGGACGGTTTGAACACCGGGGAGCTGTTTTTT,CASSARDGLNTGELFF
TRBV6-1,few,TRBD1,TRBJ2-7,13,TGTGCCAGCATTCGACAGGGCCCCTACGAGCAGTACTTC,CASIRQGPYEQYF
TRBV7-2,few,TRBD1,TRBJ2-2,15,TGTGCCAGCAGCCCGGGACAGGGGGGTCCCGGGGAGCTGTTTTTT,CASSPGQGGPGELFF
TRBV4-3,NA,TRBD1,TRBJ1-6,14,TGCGCCAGCAGCCACAGGGGGATAGATTCACCCCTCCGCTTT,CASSHRGIDSPLRF
TRBV7-9,few,TRBD2,TRBJ2-1,13,TGTGCCAGCAGCCCCCCGACTAGCGGGGCCCCGGTCTTC,CASSPPTSGAPVF
TRBV7-9,few,TRBD1,TRBJ1-4,14,TGTGCCAGCAGCTCCACAGGGGTACAGGAAAAACTGTTTTTT,CASSSTGVQEKLFF
TRBV7-6,many,NA,TRBJ1-2,14,TGTGCCAGCAGCTTAGTTTCAGGTGGCTATGGCTACACCTTC,CASSLVSGGYGYTF
TRBV18,few,NA,TRBJ1-1,14,TGTGCCAGCTCACCACGCTTTACGGGCACTGAAGCTTTCTTT,CASSPRFTGTEAFF
TRBV9,NA,NA,TRBJ2-3,14,TGTGCCAGCAGCGTAGTTTCAGGCACAGATACGCAGTATTTT,CASSVVSGTDTQYF
TRBV7-3,NA,TRBD2,TRBJ2-5,16,TGTGCCAGCAGCTTAAGCGGGCTAGCGGGGGAAGAGACCCAGTACTTC,CASSLSGLAGEETQYF
TRBV12-3/TRBV12-4,few,NA,TRBJ2-6,15,TGTGCCAGCAGCTCACAGAGAGCTGGGGCCAACGTCCTGACTTTC,CASSSQRAGANVLTF
TRBV5-6,many,NA,TRBJ2-4,16,TGTGCCAGCAGCTTGAACGGGGCAGGACCCAAAAACATTCAGTACTTC,CASSLNGAGPKNIQYF
TRBV11-1,few,NA,TRBJ2-7,13,TGTGCCAGCAGCTTAGTAGTAGGCTACGAGCAGTACTTC,CASSLVVGYEQYF
TRBV6-1,NA,NA,TRBJ1-2,15,TGTGCCAGCAGTGAAGGGGCAGGAGCTAACTATGGCTACACCTTC,CASSEGAGANYGYTF
TRBV5-1,NA,NA,TRBJ1-5,16,TGCGCCAGCAGCTTGGTCGGGGGGCGAGGCAATCAGCCCCAGCATTTT,CASSLVGGRGNQPQHF
TRBV3-1,NA,TRBD2,TRBJ2-2,13,TGTGCCAGCAGGAATGGGAGGGCCGGGGAGCTGTTTTTT,CASRNGRAGELFF
TRBV28,NA,TRBD1,TRBJ2-7,14,TGTGCCAGCATTCAAAGGACAGGGAGCTACGAGCAGTACTTC,CASIQRTGSYEQYF
TRBV7-2,many,TRBD1,TRBJ1-2,14,TGTGCCAGCAGCCCCGGACAGGGGGAGTTAGGCTACACCTTC,CASSPGQGELGYTF
TRBV4-3,NA,NA,TRBJ1-2,15,TGCGCCAGCAGCCAAGAAATAACAGGAGGTCGGGGCTACACCTTC,CASSQEITGGRGYTF
TRBV6-2/TRBV6-3,few,NA,TRBJ2-7,13,TGTGCCAGCGTCGCGGGGCTTGCCCTCGAGCAGTACTTC,CASVAGLALEQYF